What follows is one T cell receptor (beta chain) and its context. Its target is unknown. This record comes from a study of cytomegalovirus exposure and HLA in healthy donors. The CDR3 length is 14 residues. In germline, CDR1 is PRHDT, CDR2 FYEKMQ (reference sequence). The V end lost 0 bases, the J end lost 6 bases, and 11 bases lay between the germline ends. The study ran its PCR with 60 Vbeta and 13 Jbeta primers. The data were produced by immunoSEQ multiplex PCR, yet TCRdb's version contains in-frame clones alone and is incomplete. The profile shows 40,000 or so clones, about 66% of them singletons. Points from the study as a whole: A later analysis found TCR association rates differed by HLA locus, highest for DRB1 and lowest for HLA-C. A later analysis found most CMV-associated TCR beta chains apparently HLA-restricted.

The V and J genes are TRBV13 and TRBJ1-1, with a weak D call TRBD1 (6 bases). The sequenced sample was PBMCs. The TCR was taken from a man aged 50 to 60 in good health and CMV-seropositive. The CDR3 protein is CASSLGSGTPEAFF. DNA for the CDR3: TGTGCCAGCAGCTTAGGTTCCGGGACACCTGAAGCTTTCTTT.